The 13 T cell receptor beta chains below come from one sample, sequenced in a study of cytomegalovirus exposure and HLA in healthy donors. PCR used 60 Vbeta primers and 13 Jbeta primers. Profiled with immunoSEQ multiplex PCR; TCRdb holds only in-frame clones, not every one. Among around 220,000 clones listed, 65% to 90% were seen once. Material for sequencing was PBMCs. These receptors all come from a girl between 5 and 17 years old in good health and CMV-seronegative.

There are a few counts of this clone. This chain uses TRBV9 with TRBJ1-2; TRBD1 aligns across 7 bases. This CDR3 spans 12 amino acids. In germline, CDR1 is SGDLS, CDR2 YYNGEE. V was clipped by 9 bases and J by 10 bases; unmatched bases: 12. The CDR3 spells CATRLPGQYYTF. The CDR3 DNA sequence: TGTGCCACCCGACTTCCGGGACAGTACTACACCTTC.

J is TRBJ2-7 and V is TRBV7-2; maybe TRBD1 (6 bases). From germline, CDR1 is SGHTA and CDR2 FQGNSA. CDR3 length: 12 residues. V shed 4 bases and J shed 6 bases, with 10 bases lying between them. The CDR3 nucleotides read TGTGCCAGCAGCTACCTGGGGGCCGAGCAGTACTTC. Translating it yields CASSYLGAEQYF.

This clone has just a few counts. The V and J genes are TRBV9 and TRBJ2-7; D is perhaps TRBD2 (5 bases). Per germline, CDR1 SGDLS and CDR2 YYNGEE. The CDR3 length is 15 residues. V was shortened by 0 bases and J by 3 bases, with 13 bases between the two germline ends. The CDR3 here is CASSVEEGFLYEQYF. CDR3 bases: TGTGCCAGCAGCGTAGAAGAGGGCTTCCTCTACGAGCAGTACTTC.

The chain links TRBV28 to TRBJ2-3; 9 nucleotides line up with TRBD1. Germline values: CDR1 MDHEN, CDR2 SYDVKM. The CDR3 spans 17 residues. Trimming took 5 bases from V and 5 from J; bases not matched to a gene: 14. In DNA, the CDR3 is TGTGCCAGCAGTGCCCCTCACAGGGGGCGTCGAGGAGATACGCAGTATTTT. As protein: CASSAPHRGRRGDTQYF.

This clone came up a few times. The V and J genes are TRBV11-2 and TRBJ2-2, with D uncertain. From germline, CDR1 is SGHAT and CDR2 FQNNGV. This CDR3 has 16 amino acids. V gave up 5 bases and J gave up 0 bases, with 13 bases separating them. The chain's CDR3 is CASSQFPLTNTGELFF. Written as DNA, the CDR3 is TGTGCCAGCAGCCAATTCCCCCTAACGAACACCGGGGAGCTGTTTTTT.

The chain uses TRBV28 and TRBJ1-1; tentatively, D is TRBD1 (5 bases). V was clipped by 1 base and J by 5 bases, with 20 bases between them. The CDR3 has 17 amino acids. Germline V gene sequence: CDR1 MDHEN, CDR2 SYDVKM. The CDR3 DNA reads TGTGCCAGCAGTTTATTCATAGGAGACAGAGGAGATACTGAAGCTTTCTTT. Protein sequence: CASSLFIGDRGDTEAFF. The full variable domain, its missing parts supplied by reference TRBV28 and TRBJ1-1, is DVKVTQSSRYLVKRTGEKVFLECVQDMDHENMFWYRQDPGLGLRLIYFSYDVKMKEKGDIPEGYSVSREKKERFSLILESASTNQTSMYLCASSLFIGDRGDTEAFFGQGTRLTVV.

This clone appeared once. The rearrangement links TRBV4-1 to TRBJ2-1; D remains ambiguous. This CDR3 spans 14 amino acids. V was trimmed by 0 bases and J by 10 bases, leaving 13 bases between them. Germline V gene lookup returns CDR1 MGHRA and CDR2 YSYEKL. CDR3 residues: CASSQEARKREQFF. The CDR3 region has the DNA TGCGCCAGCAGCCAAGAGGCTAGGAAGAGGGAGCAGTTCTTC.

The V gene is TRBV2, the J gene TRBJ2-2; TRBD1 aligns across 7 bases. This CDR3 has 17 amino acids. Per germline, CDR1 SNHLY and CDR2 FYNNEI. The V segment lost 7 bases and the J segment 7 bases; nucleotides outside the gene matches: 18. As DNA, the CDR3 is TGTGCCAGCACCCCAAGGGCCCTAAGGGGGCATAACGGGGAGCTGTTTTTT. Protein sequence: CASTPRALRGHNGELFF.

The chain recombines TRBV19 with TRBJ1-1, with 7 positions matching TRBD1. This CDR3 has 13 amino acids. Germline CDR1 and CDR2: LNHDA and SQIVND (reference sequence). The V segment lost 8 bases and the J segment 3 bases; nucleotides outside the gene matches: 6. CDR3 nucleotide sequence: TGTGCCAGTTTCACAGGGGTCGACACTGAAGCTTTCTTT. Its translation is CASFTGVDTEAFF.

This chain's CDR3 is CASSEAGNTEAFF. CDR3 sequence (DNA): TGTGCCAGCTCGGAAGCGGGGAACACTGAAGCTTTCTTT. The V and J genes are TRBV18 and TRBJ1-1; D is undetermined. The germline V and J ends were trimmed by 6 bases and 1 base, with 9 bases remaining between them. This CDR3 contains 13 residues. Germline V lookup: CDR1 KGHSH, CDR2 LQKENI.

V gene TRBV19 combines with J gene TRBJ2-7; 9 bases are a match to TRBD1. The CDR3 extends over 14 amino acids. The V and J ends lost 3 bases and 3 bases, in that order; junction bases with no gene match: 3. Germline CDR1 is LNHDA and CDR2 is SQIVND (reference sequence). CDR3 protein: CASSMGQGSYEQYF. In nucleotides, the CDR3 is TGTGCCAGTAGTATGGGACAGGGAAGCTACGAGCAGTACTTC.

This clone turned up a few times. V is TRBV19 and J is TRBJ1-1, with D unresolved. Germline CDR1 and CDR2: LNHDA and SQIVND (reference sequence). V was pared by 4 bases and J by 6 bases, with 15 bases between. This CDR3 is built from 14 residues. The CDR3 bases are TGTGCCAGTAGTAATATCGGGTTCGGCGCTGAAGCTTTCTTT. It codes for CASSNIGFGAEAFF.

J is TRBJ2-1 and V is TRBV15; TRBD2 agrees at 7 bases. CDR1 is LNHNV and CDR2 is YYDKDF in the germline V gene (reference sequence). The CDR3 is 15 amino acids. J gave up 8 bases and V 5 bases, and 12 bases lay outside the gene matches. The CDR3: CATSPGGGRVDEQFF. The CDR3 nucleotides read TGTGCCACCAGCCCGGGAGGAGGGAGAGTAGATGAGCAGTTCTTC.